The TCR beta chain described here comes from a study of T cell responses to AZD1222 COVID-19 vaccine. On the study more broadly: Doses given second, at about 4 or about 12 weeks, were pooled. General study points: The donor group comprised mostly white British people and more females; the analysis possibly underestimated clonal diversity. Without day 14 samples, only post-peak T cell repertoires were studied.

To note about this clone: Its antigen is undetermined.

CDR3 length: 14 amino acids. The germline V and J ends were trimmed by 0 bases and 1 base, with 7 bases remaining between them. From germline, CDR1 is SGHDT and CDR2 YYEEEE. Profiling relied on immunoSEQ multiplex PCR, and the TCRdb table lists in-frame clones only, not all of them. The data hold around 200,000 clones, with 85% to 95% observed a single time. The source was peripheral blood, collected on day 0 of AZD1222 vaccination. V is TRBV5-6 and J is TRBJ1-1; the D gene is possibly TRBD1 (6 bases). The TCR originated in an adult in good health. The CDR3: CASSLDRANTEAFF. The CDR3 DNA reads TGTGCCAGCAGCTTGGACAGGGCGAACACTGAAGCTTTCTTT.